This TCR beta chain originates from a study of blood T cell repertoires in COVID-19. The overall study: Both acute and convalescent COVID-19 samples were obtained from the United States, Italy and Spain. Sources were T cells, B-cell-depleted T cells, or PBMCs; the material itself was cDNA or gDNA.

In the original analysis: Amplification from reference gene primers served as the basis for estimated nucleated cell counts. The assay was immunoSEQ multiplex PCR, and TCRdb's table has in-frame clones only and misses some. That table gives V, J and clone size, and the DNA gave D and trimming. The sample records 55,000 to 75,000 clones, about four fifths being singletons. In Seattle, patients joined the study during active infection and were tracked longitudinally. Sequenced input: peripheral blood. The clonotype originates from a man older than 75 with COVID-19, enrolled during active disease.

CDR3 nucleotide sequence: TGTGCCAGCAGTGAGGGCAGGGGCACTGAAGCTTTCTTT. Translated, it gives CASSEGRGTEAFF. The J gene is TRBJ1-1, the V gene TRBV2; TRBD1 might be the D (6 bases). CDR3 length: 13 amino acids. V lost 3 bases to trimming and J lost 4 bases, with 9 bases between them. The germline gives CDR1 SNHLY, CDR2 FYNNEI. The variable domain in full, completed from reference TRBV2 and TRBJ1-1, reads EPEVTQTPSHQVTQMGQEVILRCVPISNHLYFYWYRQILGQKVEFLVSFYNNEISEKSEIFDDQFSVERPDGSNFTLKIRSTKLEDSAMYFCASSEGRGTEAFFGQGTRLTVV.